This TCR beta chain was obtained from a study of neoadjuvant anti-PD-1 for oral cavity cancer. Study context: Non-progressing patients received a fourth nivolumab dose near day 43, then surgery on days 50-56.

The CDR3 is made up of 11 amino acids. The germline V and J ends were trimmed by 0 bases and 9 bases, with 4 bases remaining between them. Germline assignment: CDR1 MNHEY and CDR2 SVGAGI. Time point given: after neoadjuvant nivolumab, at surgical resection. No culture or expansion preceded analysis of these blood cells. Most PBMC samples had roughly 0.5 ug input DNA in six replicates. The repertoire was sequenced with immunoSEQ multiplex PCR; TCRdb's copy has only in-frame clones and lacks some. The sample gives some 70,000 clones, more than 75% of which show up once; less than 4% is in the top ten. The source is a person aged 35-79 years with oral cavity squamous cell carcinoma. The material sequenced was PBMCs, taken after nivolumab (anti-PD-1) treatment. The chain joins TRBV6-5 to TRBJ2-3, with D hard to call. The CDR3 loop is CASSYSSTQYF. The CDR3 DNA reads TGTGCCAGCAGTTACTCATCGACGCAGTATTTT.